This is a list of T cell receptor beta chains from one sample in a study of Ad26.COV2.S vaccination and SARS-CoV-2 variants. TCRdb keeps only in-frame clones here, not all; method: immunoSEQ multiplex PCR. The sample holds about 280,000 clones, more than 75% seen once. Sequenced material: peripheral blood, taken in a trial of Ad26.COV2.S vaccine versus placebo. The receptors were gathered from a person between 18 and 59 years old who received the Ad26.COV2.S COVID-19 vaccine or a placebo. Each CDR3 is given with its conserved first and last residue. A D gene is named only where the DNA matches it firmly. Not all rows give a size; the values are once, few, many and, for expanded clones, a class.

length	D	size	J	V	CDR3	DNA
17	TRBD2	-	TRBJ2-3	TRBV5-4	CAINGGTSGISTDTQYF	TGTGCCATAAATGGGGGGACTAGCGGGATTAGCACAGATACGCAGTATTTT
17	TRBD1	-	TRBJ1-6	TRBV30	CAWSVQGQGVYFSPLHF	TGTGCCTGGAGTGTACAGGGACAGGGGGTCTATTTTTCACCCCTCCACTTT
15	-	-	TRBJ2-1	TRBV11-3	CASSLGLSSYNEQFF	TGTGCCAGCAGCTTAGGGTTAAGCTCCTACAATGAGCAGTTCTTC
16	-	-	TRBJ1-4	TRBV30	CAWSVSSRRPNEKLFF	TGTGCCTGGAGTGTATCCTCCCGGAGGCCTAATGAAAAACTGTTTTTT
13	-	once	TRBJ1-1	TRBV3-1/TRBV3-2	CASSQVGGTEAFF	TGTGCCAGCAGCCAAGTCGGGGGCACTGAAGCTTTCTTT
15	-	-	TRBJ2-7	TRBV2	CASSDTGGDSYEQYF	TGTGCCAGCAGTGATACAGGGGGGGACTCCTACGAGCAGTACTTC
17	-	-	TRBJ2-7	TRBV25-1	CASSPHPNGGISYEQYF	TGTGCCAGCAGTCCCCATCCTAATGGTGGGATTTCCTACGAGCAGTACTTC
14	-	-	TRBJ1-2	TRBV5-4	CASSFERDLYGYTF	TGTGCCAGCAGCTTCGAGAGGGACCTATATGGCTACACCTTC
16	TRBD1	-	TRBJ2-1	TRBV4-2	CASSQADRGANNEQFF	TGTGCCAGCAGCCAGGCCGACAGGGGGGCCAACAATGAGCAGTTCTTC
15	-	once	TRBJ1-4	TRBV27	CASSRQGFSNEKLFF	TGTGCCAGCAGCCGCCAAGGCTTTTCTAATGAAAAACTGTTTTTT
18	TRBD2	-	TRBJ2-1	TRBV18	CASSLGTSGSNSYNEQFF	TGTGCCAGCTCATTGGGGACTAGCGGGAGTAACTCCTACAATGAGCAGTTCTTC
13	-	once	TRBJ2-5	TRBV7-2	CASSRDFQETQYF	TGTGCCAGCAGCAGGGACTTCCAAGAGACCCAGTACTTC
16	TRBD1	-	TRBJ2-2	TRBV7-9	CACHRDRARVAGELFF	TGTGCCTGCCACCGGGACAGGGCTAGGGTGGCCGGGGAGCTGTTTTTT
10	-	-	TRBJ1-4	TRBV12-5	CASGTEKLFF	TGTGCTAGTGGTACGGAAAAACTGTTTTTT
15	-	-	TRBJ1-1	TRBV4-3	CASSQDLGAKTEAFF	TGCGCCAGCAGCCAAGATCTAGGGGCGAAGACTGAAGCTTTCTTT
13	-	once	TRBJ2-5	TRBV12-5	CASGLTVQETQYF	TGTGCTAGTGGTTTAACGGTTCAAGAGACCCAGTACTTC
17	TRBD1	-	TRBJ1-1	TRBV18	CASSPRQGWGSETEAFF	TGTGCCAGCTCACCACGACAGGGGTGGGGTTCGGAGACTGAAGCTTTCTTT
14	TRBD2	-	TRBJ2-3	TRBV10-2	CATWTSGRSDTQYF	TGCGCCACCTGGACTAGCGGGAGATCAGATACGCAGTATTTT
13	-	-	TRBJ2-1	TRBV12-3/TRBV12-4	CASSFDSGGKQFF	TGTGCCAGCAGTTTCGATAGTGGGGGAAAGCAGTTCTTC
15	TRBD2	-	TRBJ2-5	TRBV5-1	CASTEAGGGQETQYF	TGCGCCAGCACCGAGGCGGGGGGAGGGCAAGAGACCCAGTACTTC
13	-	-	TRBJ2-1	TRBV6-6	CASSYIGTSEQFF	TGTGCCAGCAGTTACATCGGGACGAGTGAGCAGTTCTTC
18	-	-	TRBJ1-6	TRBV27	CASSLLAGRRLSHPPLHF	TGTGCCAGCAGTTTATTGGCAGGGAGGCGGCTATCCCACCCCCCCCTCCACTTT
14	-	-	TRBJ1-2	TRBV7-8	CASSRLTNSYGYTF	TGTGCCAGCAGTCGACTTACCAACAGTTATGGCTACACCTTC
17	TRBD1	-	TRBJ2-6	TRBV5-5	CASSLEGQGSGANVLTF	TGTGCCAGCAGCTTGGAAGGACAGGGTTCTGGGGCCAACGTCCTGACTTTC
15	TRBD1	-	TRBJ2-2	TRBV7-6	CASSQDRGSAGELFF	TGTGCCAGCAGCCAGGACAGGGGCAGCGCCGGGGAGCTGTTTTTT
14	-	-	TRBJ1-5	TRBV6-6	CASSYQGPNQPQHF	TGTGCCAGCAGTTACCAGGGGCCCAATCAGCCCCAGCATTTT
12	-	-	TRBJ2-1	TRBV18	CASSPRTYEQFF	TGTGCCAGCTCACCAAGGACCTATGAGCAGTTCTTC
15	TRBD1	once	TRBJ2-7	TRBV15	CATSRGQGPHYEQYF	TGTGCCACCAGCAGGGGACAGGGACCCCACTACGAGCAGTACTTC
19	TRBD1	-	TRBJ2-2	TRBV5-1	CASSFRPGTGGPGTGELFF	TGCGCCAGCAGCTTCCGACCCGGGACAGGGGGTCCGGGGACCGGGGAGCTGTTTTTT
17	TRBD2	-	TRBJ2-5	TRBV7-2	CASSNALTSGVGETQYF	TGTGCCAGCAGCAACGCCCTGACTAGCGGGGTTGGAGAGACCCAGTACTTC
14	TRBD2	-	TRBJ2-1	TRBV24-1	CATSDRLRTSGKFF	TGTGCCACCAGTGATCGGTTGAGGACTAGCGGAAAGTTCTTC